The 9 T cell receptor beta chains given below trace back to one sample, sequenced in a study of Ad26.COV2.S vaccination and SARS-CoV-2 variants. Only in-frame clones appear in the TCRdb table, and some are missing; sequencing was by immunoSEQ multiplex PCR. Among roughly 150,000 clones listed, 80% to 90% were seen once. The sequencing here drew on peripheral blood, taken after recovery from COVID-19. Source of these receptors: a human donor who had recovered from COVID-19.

The CDR3 is CASSLRETGMVGYGYTF. In nucleotides, the CDR3 is TGCGCCAGCAGCTTGCGGGAGACAGGGATGGTTGGCTATGGCTACACCTTC. The rearrangement joins TRBV5-1 to TRBJ1-2, with 7 bases fitting TRBD1. The J segment lost 4 bases and the V segment lost 1 base, leaving 13 bases of the junction unmatched. The CDR3 loop spans 17 amino acids. Germline CDR1 SGHRS, CDR2 YFSETQ.

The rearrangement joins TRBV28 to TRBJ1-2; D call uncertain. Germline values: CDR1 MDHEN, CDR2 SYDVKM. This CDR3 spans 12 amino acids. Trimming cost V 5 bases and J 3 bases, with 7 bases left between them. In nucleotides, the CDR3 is TGTGCCAGCAGTCGGACGGACTATGGCTACACCTTC. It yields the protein CASSRTDYGYTF.

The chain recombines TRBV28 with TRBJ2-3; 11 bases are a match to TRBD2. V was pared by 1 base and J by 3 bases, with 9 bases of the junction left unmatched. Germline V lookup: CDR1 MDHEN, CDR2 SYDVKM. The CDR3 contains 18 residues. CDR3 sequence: CASSLYGLAGGITDTQYF. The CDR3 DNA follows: TGTGCCAGCAGTTTATATGGGCTAGCGGGGGGTATAACAGATACGCAGTATTTT.

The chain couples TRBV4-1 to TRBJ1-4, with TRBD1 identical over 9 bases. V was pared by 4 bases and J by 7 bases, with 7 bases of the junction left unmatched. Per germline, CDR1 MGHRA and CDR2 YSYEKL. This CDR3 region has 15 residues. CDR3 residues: CASSRTGTGLEKLFF. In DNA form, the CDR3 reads TGCGCCAGCAGCCGTACCGGGACAGGGCTTGAAAAACTGTTTTTT.

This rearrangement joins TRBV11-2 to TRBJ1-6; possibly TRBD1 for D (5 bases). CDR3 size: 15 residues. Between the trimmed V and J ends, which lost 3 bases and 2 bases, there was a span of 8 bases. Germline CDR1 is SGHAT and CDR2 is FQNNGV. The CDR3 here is CASSLRGTYNSPLHF. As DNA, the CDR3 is TGTGCCAGCAGCTTGAGGGGAACCTATAATTCACCCCTCCACTTT.

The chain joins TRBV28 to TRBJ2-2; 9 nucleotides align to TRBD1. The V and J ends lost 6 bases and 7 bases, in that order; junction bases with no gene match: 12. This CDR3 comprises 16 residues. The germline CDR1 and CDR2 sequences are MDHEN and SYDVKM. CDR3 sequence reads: CASSPPRQGEYGELFF. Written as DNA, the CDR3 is TGTGCCAGCAGCCCCCCCCGACAGGGGGAATACGGGGAGCTGTTTTTT.

CDR3 protein: CAWGQGQNYGYTF. In DNA form, the CDR3 reads TGTGCCTGGGGACAGGGACAGAACTATGGCTACACCTTC. This sequence joins TRBV30 and TRBJ1-2; 8 bases line up with TRBD1. CDR3 length: 13 amino acids. Germline values: CDR1 GTSNPN, CDR2 SVGIG (reference sequence). After removal of 5 bases from V and 2 bases from J, the junction contained 4 bases not matched to a gene.

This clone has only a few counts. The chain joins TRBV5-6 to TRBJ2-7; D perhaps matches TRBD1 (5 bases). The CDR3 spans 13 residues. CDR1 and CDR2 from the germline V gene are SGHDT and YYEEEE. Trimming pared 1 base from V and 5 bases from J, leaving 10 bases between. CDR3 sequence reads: CASSLLGVHEQYF. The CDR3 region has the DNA TGTGCCAGCAGCTTGTTAGGGGTCCACGAGCAGTACTTC.

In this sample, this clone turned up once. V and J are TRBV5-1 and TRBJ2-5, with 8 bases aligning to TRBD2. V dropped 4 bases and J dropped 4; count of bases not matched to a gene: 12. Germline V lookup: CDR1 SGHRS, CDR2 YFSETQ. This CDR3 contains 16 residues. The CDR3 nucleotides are TGCGCCAGCAGCATACTTCCGGGGGGGCCCCGAGAGACCCAGTACTTC. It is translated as CASSILPGGPRETQYF. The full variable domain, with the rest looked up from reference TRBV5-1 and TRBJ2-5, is KAGVTQTPRYLIKTRGQQVTLSCSPISGHRSVSWYQQTPGQGLQFLFEYFSETQRNKGNFPGRFSGRQFSNSRSEMNVSTLELGDSALYLCASSILPGGPRETQYFGPGTRLLVL.